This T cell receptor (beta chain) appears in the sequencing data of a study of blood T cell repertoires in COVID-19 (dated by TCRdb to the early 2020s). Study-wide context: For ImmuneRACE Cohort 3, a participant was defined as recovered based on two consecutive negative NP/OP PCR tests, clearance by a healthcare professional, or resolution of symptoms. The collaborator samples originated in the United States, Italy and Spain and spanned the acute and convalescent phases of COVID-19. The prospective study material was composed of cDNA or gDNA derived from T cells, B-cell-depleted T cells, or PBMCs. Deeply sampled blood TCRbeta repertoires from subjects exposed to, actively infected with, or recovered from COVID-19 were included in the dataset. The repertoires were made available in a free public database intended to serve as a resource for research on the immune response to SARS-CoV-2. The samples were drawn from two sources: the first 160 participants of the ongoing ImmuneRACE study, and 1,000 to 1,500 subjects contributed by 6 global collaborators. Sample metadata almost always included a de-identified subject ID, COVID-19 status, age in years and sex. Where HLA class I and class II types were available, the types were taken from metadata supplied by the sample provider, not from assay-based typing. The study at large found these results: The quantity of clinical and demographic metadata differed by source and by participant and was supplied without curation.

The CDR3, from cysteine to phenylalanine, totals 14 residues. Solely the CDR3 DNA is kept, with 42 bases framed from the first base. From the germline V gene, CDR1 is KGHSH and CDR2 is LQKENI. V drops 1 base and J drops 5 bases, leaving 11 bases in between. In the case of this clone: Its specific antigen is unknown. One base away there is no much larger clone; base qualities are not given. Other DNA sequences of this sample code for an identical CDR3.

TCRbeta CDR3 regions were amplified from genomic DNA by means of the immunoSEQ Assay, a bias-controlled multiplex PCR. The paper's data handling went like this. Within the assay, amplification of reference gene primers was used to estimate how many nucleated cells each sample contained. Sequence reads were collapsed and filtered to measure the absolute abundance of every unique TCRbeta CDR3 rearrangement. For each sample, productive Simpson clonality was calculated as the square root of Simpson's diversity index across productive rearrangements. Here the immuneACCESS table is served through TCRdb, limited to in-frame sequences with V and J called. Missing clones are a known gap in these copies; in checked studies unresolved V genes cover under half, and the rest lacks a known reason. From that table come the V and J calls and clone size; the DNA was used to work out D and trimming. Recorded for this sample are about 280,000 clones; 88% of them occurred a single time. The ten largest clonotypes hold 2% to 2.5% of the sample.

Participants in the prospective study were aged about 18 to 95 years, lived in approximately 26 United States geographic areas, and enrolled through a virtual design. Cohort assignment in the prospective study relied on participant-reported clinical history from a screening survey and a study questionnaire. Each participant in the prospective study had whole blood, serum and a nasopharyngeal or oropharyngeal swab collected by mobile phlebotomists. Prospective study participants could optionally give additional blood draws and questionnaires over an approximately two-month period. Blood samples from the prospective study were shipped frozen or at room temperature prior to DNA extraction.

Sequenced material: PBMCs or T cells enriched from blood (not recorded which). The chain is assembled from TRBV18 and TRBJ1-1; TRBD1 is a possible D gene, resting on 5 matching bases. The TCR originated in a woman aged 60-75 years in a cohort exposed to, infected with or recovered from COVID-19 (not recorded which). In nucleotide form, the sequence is TGTGCCAGCTCACCACAAGGGGCTGGGACTGAAGCTTTCTTT. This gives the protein CASSPQGAGTEAFF.